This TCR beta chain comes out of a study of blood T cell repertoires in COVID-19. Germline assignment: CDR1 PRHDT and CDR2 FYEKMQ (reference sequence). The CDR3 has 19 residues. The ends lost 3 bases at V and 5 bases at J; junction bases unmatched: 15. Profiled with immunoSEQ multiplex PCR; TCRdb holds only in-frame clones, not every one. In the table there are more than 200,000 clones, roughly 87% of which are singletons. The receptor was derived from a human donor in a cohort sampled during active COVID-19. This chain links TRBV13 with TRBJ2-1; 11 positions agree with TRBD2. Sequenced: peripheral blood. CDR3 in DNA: TGTGCCAGCAGCTTGGGGTTTAGCGGGGGGGCCATTGGGGACAATGAGCAGTTCTTC. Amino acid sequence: CASSLGFSGGAIGDNEQFF.